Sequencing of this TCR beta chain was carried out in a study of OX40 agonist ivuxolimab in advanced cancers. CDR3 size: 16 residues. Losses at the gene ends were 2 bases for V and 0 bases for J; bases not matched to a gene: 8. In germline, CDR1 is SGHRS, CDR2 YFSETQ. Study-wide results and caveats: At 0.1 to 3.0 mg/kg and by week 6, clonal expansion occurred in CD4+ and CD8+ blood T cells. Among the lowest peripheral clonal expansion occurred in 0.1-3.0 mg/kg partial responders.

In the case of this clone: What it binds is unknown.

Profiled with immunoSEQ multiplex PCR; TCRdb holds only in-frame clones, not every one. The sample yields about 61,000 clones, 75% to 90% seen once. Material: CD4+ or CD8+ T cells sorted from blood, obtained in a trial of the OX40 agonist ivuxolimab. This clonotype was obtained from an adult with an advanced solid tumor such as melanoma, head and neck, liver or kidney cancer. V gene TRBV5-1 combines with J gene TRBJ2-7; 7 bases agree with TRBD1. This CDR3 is CASSFEGGVSSYEQYF. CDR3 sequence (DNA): TGCGCCAGCAGCTTTGAAGGGGGCGTCAGCTCCTACGAGCAGTACTTC. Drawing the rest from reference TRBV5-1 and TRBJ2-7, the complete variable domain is KAGVTQTPRYLIKTRGQQVTLSCSPISGHRSVSWYQQTPGQGLQFLFEYFSETQRNKGNFPGRFSGRQFSNSRSEMNVSTLELGDSALYLCASSFEGGVSSYEQYFGPGTRLTVT.